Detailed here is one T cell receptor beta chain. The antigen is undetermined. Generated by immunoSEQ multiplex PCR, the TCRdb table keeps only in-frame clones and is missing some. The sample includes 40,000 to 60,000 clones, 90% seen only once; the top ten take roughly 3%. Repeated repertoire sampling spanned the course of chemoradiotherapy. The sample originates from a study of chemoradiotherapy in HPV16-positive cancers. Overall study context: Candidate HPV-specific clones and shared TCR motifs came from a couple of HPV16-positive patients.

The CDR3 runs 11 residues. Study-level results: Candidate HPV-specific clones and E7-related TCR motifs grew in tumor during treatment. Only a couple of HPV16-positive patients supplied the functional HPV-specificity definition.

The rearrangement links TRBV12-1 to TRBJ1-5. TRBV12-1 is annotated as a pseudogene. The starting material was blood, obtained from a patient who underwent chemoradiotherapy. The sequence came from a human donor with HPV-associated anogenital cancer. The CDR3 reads CASSSRQPQHF. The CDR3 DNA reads TGTGCCAGCAGCTCGCGTCAGCCCCAGCATTTT.